This is a list of T cell receptor beta chains from one sample in a study of cytomegalovirus exposure and HLA in healthy donors. The repertoire was sequenced with immunoSEQ multiplex PCR; TCRdb's copy has only in-frame clones and lacks some. The sample data list some 55,000 clones. The sample taken for sequencing was PBMCs. The receptors come from a man between 18 and 29 years old in good health and CMV-seropositive. CDR3s include the opening cysteine and the closing phenylalanine or tryptophan. Each record gives: V gene, J gene, CDR3 protein.

TRBV6-5,TRBJ2-7,CASGRAGVYEQYF
TRBV7-2,TRBJ1-2,CASSLGQGANYGYTF
TRBV28,TRBJ2-5,CASRPGQGVWETQYF
TRBV25-1,TRBJ2-3,CASSEFWDSLDTQYF
TRBV7-9,TRBJ1-4,CASSPGQNNEKLFF
TRBV2,TRBJ2-5,CASSEERAGRETQYF
TRBV11-2,TRBJ2-5,CASSLETGRRTQYF
TRBV25-1,TRBJ2-5,CASSAPGTATETQYF
TRBV6-1,TRBJ1-2,CASSGNHRVANYGYTF
TRBV2,TRBJ2-1,CASRERALNNEQFF
TRBV9,TRBJ1-1,CASSVDRSTEAFF
TRBV11-2,TRBJ1-2,CASSSRSGTGKDGYTF
TRBV2,TRBJ1-6,CASADRGNNSPLHF
TRBV5-4,TRBJ1-3,CASSLVPDRGTGNTIYF
TRBV7-9,TRBJ2-3,CASSSDRPTQYF
TRBV28,TRBJ1-5,CASSLRDRGWQPQHF
TRBV2,TRBJ2-1,CAITEPGTRRRNEQFF
TRBV6-5,TRBJ2-1,CASSYGEREGRDEQFF
TRBV12-5,TRBJ2-7,CASGLGRDRGQTYEQYF
TRBV19,TRBJ1-3,CASSPRTGSGNTIYF
TRBV5-1,TRBJ2-2,CASSQGQGHTGELFF
TRBV19,TRBJ2-2,CATRGSGSAGELFF
TRBV5-4,TRBJ2-7,CASSRPTGDEQYF
TRBV11-2,TRBJ2-1,CASSSVIAGEQFF
TRBV5-4,TRBJ1-4,CASSLAGTEKLFF
TRBV9,TRBJ2-7,CASSPLGLGSRGHEQYF